The present entry profiles one T cell receptor (beta chain) with its context. The antigen is not known. This specimen belongs to a study of cytomegalovirus exposure and HLA in healthy donors. Study outcomes and limitations: Diagnosis of cytomegalovirus status made by the classifier reportedly showed high specificity and sensitivity. A later analysis linked a missense DCLRE1C variant to TCR beta V- and J-gene trimming. The study reported that TCR beta sequences accurately predicted HLA-A and HLA-B alleles in most subjects. An analysis done earlier found most TCR beta V segments productive about 90% or about 30% of the time.

This CDR3 is 17 amino acids long. Germline V gene data show CDR1 as SGHRS and CDR2 as YFSETQ. With 0 bases removed from V and 0 bases from J, the gap between germline ends came to 16 bases. PCR primers comprised 60 Vbeta and 13 Jbeta primers. Profiling relied on immunoSEQ multiplex PCR, and the TCRdb table lists in-frame clones only, not all of them. The sample records about 300,000 clones, 75% to 90% being singletons. This rearrangement joins TRBV5-1 to TRBJ2-7; D remains unclear. The sample taken for sequencing was PBMCs. This clonotype originated in a man aged 40-55 years in good health and CMV-seropositive. CDR3 bases: TGCGCCAGCAGCTTGGGTCCGAGGCGGCAGAACTCCTACGAGCAGTACTTC. Amino acid sequence: CASSLGPRRQNSYEQYF.